The present TCR beta chain was sequenced within a study of blood T cell repertoires in COVID-19. Study information: Material from acute and convalescent COVID-19 was sourced from the United States, Italy and Spain. From T cells, B-cell-depleted T cells, or PBMCs came the material, which was cDNA or gDNA.

CDR1 and CDR2 from the germline V gene are MNHNY and SVGAGI (reference sequence). This CDR3 comprises 14 residues. Trimming took 5 bases from V and 2 from J; bases not matched to a gene: 4. As originally analysed: Estimates of nucleated cell counts were drawn from the amplification of reference gene primers. Method: immunoSEQ multiplex PCR; TCRdb's copy keeps in-frame clones and lacks some. That table furnishes V, J and clone size, whereas the DNA furnished D and trimming. The table records 300,000 to 350,000 clones, around 90% of them present only once. The source of this sequence is a man younger than 30 with active or convalescent COVID-19. The gene calls are TRBV6-6 and TRBJ1-2; 8 bases fit TRBD1. Sample: peripheral blood. The CDR3 spells CASSTRTGNYGYTF. The CDR3 DNA reads TGTGCCAGCAGTACTAGGACAGGGAACTATGGCTACACCTTC.